This entry features one TCR beta chain sequence. Its antigen is unidentified. The data stem from a study of tumor-infiltrating lymphocytes in localized non-small cell lung cancer. Across the study: Some samples were collected after neoadjuvant chemotherapy; smokers, never-smokers and several histologies were included.

Clones were sequenced by immunoSEQ multiplex PCR, and TCRdb holds only the in-frame ones, with some missing. The sample carries about 10,000 clones, roughly 71% recorded once. Study-level findings and limits: Not all patients were TCR sequenced, owing to tissue quantity.

The receptor was isolated from a human donor with non-small cell lung cancer. Specimen: lung tumor tissue.

The CDR3 DNA sequence: TGTGCCAGCAGCTTAAGCTTAGACTATGGCTACACCTTC. Translated: CASSLSLDYGYTF. The chain recombines TRBV7-2 with TRBJ1-2, with no clear D. The germline CDR1 and CDR2 sequences are SGHTA and FQGNSA. This CDR3 contains 13 residues. With 2 bases removed from V and 3 bases from J, the gap between germline ends came to 7 bases.